Detailed here is one T cell receptor (beta chain). Its antigen remains unidentified. Base qualities are not provided; no much larger clone lies one nucleotide away. The library was generated by the immunoSEQ multiplex PCR assay. The multiplex PCR relied on a mix of 60 forward primers for TCR Vbeta segments and 13 reverse primers for TCR Jbeta segments. The CDR3 region of rearranged TCR beta genes was amplified from genomic DNA by a multiplex PCR assay. On the Illumina HiSeq System, the amplified TCR beta libraries were sequenced as 87-base-pair reads. The source study handled its data this way. Across the 700 or so repertoires, a later analysis counted approximately 83 million unique TCR beta chains, some 11 million of which were shared by at least two donors. Raw reads were error-corrected and collapsed into unique sequences with a nearest-neighbor algorithm that merged closely related sequences to remove PCR and sequencing errors. Alignment of CDR3 sequences to IMGT reference sequences was used to assign V, D and J gene segments. For a sequence to be retained, a match of at least six nucleotides to both a V gene segment and a J gene segment was required. Rearrangements were classified as productive when the CDR3 lacked stop codons and remained in frame with V and J, and all other rearrangements were classified as non-productive. CDR3 was defined according to IMGT convention as the region running from the second conserved V-encoded cysteine to the conserved J-encoded phenylalanine. The earlier analysis of a few hundred of the donors excluded sequences that lacked an unambiguous match to a single V gene segment. An earlier analysis of 500 to 600 of the donors classified V segments as functional when productive rearrangements were above 56.7% and as segregating when the standard deviation between donors was above 5%. To diagnose cytomegalovirus status from the catalog of TCR beta chain sequences, a statistical classification framework was built. A later analysis assigned V and J genes by comparing TCR nucleotide sequences with IMGT/GENE-DB human TR gene sequences. In a later analysis, CDR3 sequences and most-parsimonious VDJ recombination scenarios were assigned using the TCRdist pipeline. In a later analysis, each TCR beta chain was defined by its CDR3 amino acid sequence together with its V-gene family, and reads without a unique V-gene family were excluded. In a later analysis, 450 to 600 highly shared, low-generation-probability nucleotide sequences were removed to address suspected cross-contamination and a sequencing artifact. A later analysis calculated a clonal expansion index for each public chain from normalized within-repertoire ranks of inferred template counts. In a later analysis, generation probabilities were computed with a VDJ recombination model fitted to out-of-frame rearrangements, and the resulting probabilities were checked against IGoR. In a later analysis, hypergeometric tests were used to score TCR-TCR, TCR-HLA and TCR-CMV co-occurrence, with a repertoire-size bias correction applied to TCR pairs. False discovery rates were estimated in a later analysis by permuting HLA or CMV assignments 20 times. In a later analysis, co-occurring TCRs were grouped using DBSCAN, and TCRdist sequence similarity was added for clustering within HLA-allele-positive subsets. Repertoires with fewer than 30,000 or more than 120,000 public chains, plus five repertoires with anomalous nucleotide sharing, were excluded from co-occurrence clustering. In TCRdb, the immuneACCESS table is reduced to in-frame sequences with V and J assigned. These tables do not hold every clone; where another copy was compared, an unresolved V gene accounts for under half, and the others remain unexplained. That table supplies the V and J calls and clone size; D and trimming were determined from the DNA. The sample table shows 150,000 to 200,000 clones, and 72% are seen once. The ten largest make up roughly 2.5% of the sample.

This sample stems from a study of cytomegalovirus exposure and HLA in healthy donors (dated by TCRdb to between 2016 and 2019). Context from the whole study: An earlier analysis of roughly 630 of the donors reported 250 to 350 Gb of sequence data and 100 million to 140 million unique TCR beta sequences from 150 million to 200 million T cells. The later analysis used no new phenotypic data to find candidate immune exposures, relying instead on TCR beta sequences and their occurrence across donors. Four or five DR-DQ haplotypes were treated as single units for association and clustering because of strong linkage in the cohort. The aim of the study was to test whether cataloging public T cell receptors could identify signatures of past pathogen exposure. Typing coverage differed by locus: A, B, C, DRB1 and DQB1 were typed in roughly 620-640 donors, DQA1 in 522, DPA1 in 600 to 610, and DPB1 in roughly 450. Among the 398 genotyped donors, approximately 82% belonged to the genetic ancestry cluster associated with self-reported Caucasian donors. HLA typing included class I and class II loci at four-digit resolution. Every repertoire in the discovery cohort had been generated on one and the same sequencing platform. A later genetic analysis took genome-wide SNP genotypes for about 55% of the 666 donors and used that subset as a discovery cohort. The T cell repertoires of several hundred subjects were profiled by immunosequencing and related to cytomegalovirus serostatus. To predict cytomegalovirus infection status, the study brought together high-throughput TCR immunosequencing, statistical association of individual TCRs with disease status, and machine learning. About 300 gigabases of sequencing data and approximately 85 million unique TCR sequences were included in an early release covering 550 to 800 HLA-typed donors. Among about 400 genotyped donors of the cohort, an average of approximately 240,000 unique TCR beta nucleotide sequences was sequenced per donor, of which approximately 19% were non-productive. A later analysis re-examined previously published TCR beta repertoires from around 670 donors and added high-resolution HLA genotyping to investigate patterns of TCR occurrence. To decide whether each TCR beta V gene segment behaved as functional or pseudogenic, an earlier analysis of some 600 of the donors relied on high-throughput TCR beta sequencing. Alongside the repertoire data, information on donor age, sex, ethnicity and CMV serostatus was compiled. Along with the approximately 620-subject first cohort, a separate validation cohort of some 130 different subjects was used. Study-level results and caveats: Correlated functional status among segregating V segments might be attributable to linkage disequilibrium, but an unknown experimental factor could not be ruled out. Because HLA typing was missing for some donors at each locus, association tests included only the typed subset. Broadly in line with IMGT annotations, most TCR beta V segments showed up in productive rearrangements about 87% or about 30% of the time in an earlier analysis of around 600 of the donors. Assigning TCR associations to individual alleles was difficult when HLA alleles, especially DR and DQ, strongly co-occurred. A total of fewer than 200 TCR beta chains were listed by the study as associated with cytomegalovirus. A later analysis found that most CMV-associated TCR beta chains appeared HLA-restricted, with HLA associations seemingly driven largely by CMV exposure. The authors suggested that the approach could potentially be generalized to other disease states and immunological phenotypes. The only immune exposure information available for the cohort was CMV serostatus. While some public TCRs were present in many individuals, most TCR sequences turned up only very rarely across donors. The classifier was reported to diagnose cytomegalovirus status with high specificity and sensitivity in both the original and validation cohorts. Because counts were too low, some 17 rarely observed V segments, including chromosome 9 orphons, were excluded from the earlier analysis of about 500 of the donors. According to a later analysis, parvovirus B19, influenza, CMV and Epstein-Barr virus appeared linked to several top co-occurrence clusters. Compared with equally common non-associated chains, HLA-associated TCR beta chains in a later analysis were more clonally expanded and had lower generation probabilities. A further reported finding was that TCR beta sequences accurately predicted the HLA-A and HLA-B alleles for most subjects in the first cohort. Compared with the approximately 720-donor mean, donors in an Asian-associated ancestry cluster had fewer N-insertions in productive TCRs, according to a later genetic analysis. Only TCR beta chains were sequenced in this cohort, and the absence of alpha or paired-chain data limited detectable features. Because the 87-base-pair reads could not distinguish some IMGT-functional V segments, including TRBV6-2 and TRBV6-3, those segments were excluded. A few of the identified cytomegalovirus-associated TCR beta chains were confirmed in vitro to be specific for cytomegalovirus antigens. A cluster of highly shared sequence variants was judged likely to represent a technical artifact of the sequencing pipeline. At a false discovery rate of 0.05, a later analysis linked some 18,000 TCR beta sequences to specific HLA alleles. A later genetic analysis associated a missense DCLRE1C variant with V-gene and J-gene trimming of TCR beta chains, and an independent cohort replicated the association. In a later analysis, TCR association rates were found to vary across HLA loci, with the most associated TCRs seen for DRB1 alleles and the fewest for HLA-C alleles. Presence/absence analyses assumed roughly uniform sequencing depth across donors, an assumption that may not hold.

In total, 500 to 700 healthy bone marrow donors made up the cohort. At the time of sampling, all cohort members were nominally healthy, though unrecorded immune exposures were likely present. CMV serostatus was recorded as positive for about 300 and negative for about 55% of the roughly 670 cohort members, whereas no CMV serostatus was recorded for the donor in question. A peripheral blood sample was provided by each donor, and peripheral blood mononuclear cells were used for TCR beta sequencing. Genomic DNA extraction from the blood cell samples was performed with the Qiagen DNeasy Blood Extraction Kit. The CDR3 numbers 13 residues from cysteine through phenylalanine. Just the 39-base CDR3 DNA is kept, in frame starting at base 1. Trimming leaves V shorter by 4 bases and J shorter by 5 bases, with the junction holding 5 bases beyond the gene matches. CDR1 and CDR2 are drawn from the germline V gene (reference sequence): SEHNR, FQNEAQ.

The rearrangement combines TRBV7-9 with TRBJ2-7, and 7 bases in between align with TRBD1. Sequencing used PBMCs. The TCR sequence derives from a human donor in good health. The CDR3 in this case is CASSSGQAHEQYF. The bases are TGTGCCAGCAGCTCAGGACAGGCCCACGAGCAGTACTTC. The CDR3, completed at both ends by the reference TRBV7-9 and TRBJ2-7 genes, gives the full variable domain DTGVSQNPRHKITKRGQNVTFRCDPISEHNRLYWYRQTLGQGPEFLTYFQNEAQLEKSRLLSDRFSAERPKGSFSTLEIQRTEQGDSAMYLCASSSGQAHEQYFGPGTRLTVT.